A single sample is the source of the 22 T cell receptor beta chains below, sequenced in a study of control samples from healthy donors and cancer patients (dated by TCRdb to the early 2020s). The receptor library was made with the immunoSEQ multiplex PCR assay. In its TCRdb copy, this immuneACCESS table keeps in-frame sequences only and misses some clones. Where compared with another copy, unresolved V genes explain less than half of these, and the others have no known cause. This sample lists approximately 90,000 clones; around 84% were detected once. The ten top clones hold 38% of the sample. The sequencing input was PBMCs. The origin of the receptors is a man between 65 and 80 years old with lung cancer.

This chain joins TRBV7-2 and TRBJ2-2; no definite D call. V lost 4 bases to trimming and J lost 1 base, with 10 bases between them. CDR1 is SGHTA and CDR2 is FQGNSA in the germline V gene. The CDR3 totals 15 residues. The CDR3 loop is CASSSPERNTGELFF. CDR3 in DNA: TGTGCCAGCAGCTCTCCGGAGAGGAACACCGGGGAGCTGTTTTTT.

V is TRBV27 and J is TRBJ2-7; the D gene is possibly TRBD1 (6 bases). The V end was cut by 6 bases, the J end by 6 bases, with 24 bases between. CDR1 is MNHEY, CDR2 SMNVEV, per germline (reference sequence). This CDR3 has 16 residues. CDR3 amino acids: CASSLTPLGGRVEQYF. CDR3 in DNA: TGTGCCAGCAGCTTAACCCCGTTAGGGGGTAGAGTCGAGCAGTACTTC.

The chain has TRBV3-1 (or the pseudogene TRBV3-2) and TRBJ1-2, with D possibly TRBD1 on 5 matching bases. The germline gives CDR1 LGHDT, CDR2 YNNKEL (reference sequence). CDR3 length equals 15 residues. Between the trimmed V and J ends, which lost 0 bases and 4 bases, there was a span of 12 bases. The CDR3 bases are TGTGCCAGCAGCCAAGATGCCCAGGGCGGCTATGGCTACACCTTC. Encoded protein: CASSQDAQGGYGYTF.

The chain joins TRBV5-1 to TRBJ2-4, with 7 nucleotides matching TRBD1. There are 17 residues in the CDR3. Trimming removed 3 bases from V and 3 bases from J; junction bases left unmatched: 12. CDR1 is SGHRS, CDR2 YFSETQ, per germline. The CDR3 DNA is TGCGCCAGCAGCTATCCCTCAGGATCAGGGGGCAAAAACATTCAGTACTTC. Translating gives CASSYPSGSGGKNIQYF.

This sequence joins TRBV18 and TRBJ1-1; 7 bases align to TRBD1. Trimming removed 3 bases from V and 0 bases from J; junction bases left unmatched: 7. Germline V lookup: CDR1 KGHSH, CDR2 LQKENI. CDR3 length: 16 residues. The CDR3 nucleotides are TGTGCCAGCTCACCGAGACAGGGCGGAATGAACACTGAAGCTTTCTTT. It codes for CASSPRQGGMNTEAFF.

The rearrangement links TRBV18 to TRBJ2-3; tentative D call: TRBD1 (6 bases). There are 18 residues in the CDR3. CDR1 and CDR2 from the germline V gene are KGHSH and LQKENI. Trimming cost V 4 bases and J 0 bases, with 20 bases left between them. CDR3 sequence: CASSQRRVQGRSTDTQYF. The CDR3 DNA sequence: TGTGCCAGCTCACAGAGGCGGGTTCAGGGGCGAAGCACAGATACGCAGTATTTT.

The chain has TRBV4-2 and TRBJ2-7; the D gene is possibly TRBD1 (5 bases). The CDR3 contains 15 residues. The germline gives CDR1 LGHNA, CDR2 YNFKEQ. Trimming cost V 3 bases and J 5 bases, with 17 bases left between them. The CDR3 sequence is CASSQSKGQINEQYF. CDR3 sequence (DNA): TGTGCCAGCAGCCAGTCGAAGGGGCAAATCAACGAGCAGTACTTC.

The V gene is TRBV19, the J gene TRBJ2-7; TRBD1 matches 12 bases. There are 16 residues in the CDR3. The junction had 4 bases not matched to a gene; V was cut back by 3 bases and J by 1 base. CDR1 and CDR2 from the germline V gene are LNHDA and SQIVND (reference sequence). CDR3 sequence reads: CASSMGGQGASYEQYF. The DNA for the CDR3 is TGTGCCAGTAGTATGGGGGGACAGGGGGCGTCCTACGAGCAGTACTTC.

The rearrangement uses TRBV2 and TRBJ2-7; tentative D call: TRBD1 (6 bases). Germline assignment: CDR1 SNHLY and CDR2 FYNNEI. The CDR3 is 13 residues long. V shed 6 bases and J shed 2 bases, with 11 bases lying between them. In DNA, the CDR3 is TGTGCCAGCAGCCCCGGACAGACCTACGAGCAGTACTTC. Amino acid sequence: CASSPGQTYEQYF.

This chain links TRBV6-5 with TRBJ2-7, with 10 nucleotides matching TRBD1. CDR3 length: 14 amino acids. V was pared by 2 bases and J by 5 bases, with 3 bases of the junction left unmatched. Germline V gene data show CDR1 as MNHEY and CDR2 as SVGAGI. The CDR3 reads CASSYADRGDEQYF. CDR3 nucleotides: TGTGCCAGCAGTTACGCGGACAGGGGGGACGAGCAGTACTTC.

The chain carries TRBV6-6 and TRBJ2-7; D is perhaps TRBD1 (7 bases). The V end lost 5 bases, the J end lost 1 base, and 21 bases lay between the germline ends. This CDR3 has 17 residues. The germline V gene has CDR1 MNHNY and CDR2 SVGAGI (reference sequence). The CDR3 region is CASSRQGGGGGSYEQYF. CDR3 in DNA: TGTGCCAGCAGTCGACAGGGAGGAGGAGGGGGGTCCTACGAGCAGTACTTC.

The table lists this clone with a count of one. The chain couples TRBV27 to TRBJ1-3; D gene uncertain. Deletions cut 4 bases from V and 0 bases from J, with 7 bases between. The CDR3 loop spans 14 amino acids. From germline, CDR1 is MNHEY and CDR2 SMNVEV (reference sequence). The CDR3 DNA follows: TGTGCCAGCAGTTACGATAGCTCTGGAAACACCATATATTTT. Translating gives CASSYDSSGNTIYF.

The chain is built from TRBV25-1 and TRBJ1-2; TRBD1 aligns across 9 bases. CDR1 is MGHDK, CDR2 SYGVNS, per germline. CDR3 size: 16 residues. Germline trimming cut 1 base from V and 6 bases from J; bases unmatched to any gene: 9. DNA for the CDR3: TGTGCCAGCAGTGAATCAGGTACAGGGGGCAGGAATGGCTACACCTTC. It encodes CASSESGTGGRNGYTF.

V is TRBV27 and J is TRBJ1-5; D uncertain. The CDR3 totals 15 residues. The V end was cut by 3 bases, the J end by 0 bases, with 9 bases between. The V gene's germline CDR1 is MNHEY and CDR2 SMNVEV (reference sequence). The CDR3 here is CASSFRENSNQPQHF. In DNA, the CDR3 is TGTGCCAGCAGTTTTAGGGAAAATAGCAATCAGCCCCAGCATTTT.

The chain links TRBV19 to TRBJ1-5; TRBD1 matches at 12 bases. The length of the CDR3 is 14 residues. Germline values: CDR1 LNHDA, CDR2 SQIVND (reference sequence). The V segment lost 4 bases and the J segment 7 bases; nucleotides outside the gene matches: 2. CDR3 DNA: TGTGCCAGTAGTAGGGGGACAGGGGGCCAGCCCCAGCATTTT. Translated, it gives CASSRGTGGQPQHF.

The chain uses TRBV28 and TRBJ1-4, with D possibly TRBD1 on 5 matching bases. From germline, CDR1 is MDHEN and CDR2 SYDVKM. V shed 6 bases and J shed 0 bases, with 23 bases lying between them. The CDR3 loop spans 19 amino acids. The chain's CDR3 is CASSLRAFARGPTNEKLFF. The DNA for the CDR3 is TGTGCCAGCAGCCTTAGGGCCTTTGCCCGGGGACCAACTAATGAAAAACTGTTTTTT.

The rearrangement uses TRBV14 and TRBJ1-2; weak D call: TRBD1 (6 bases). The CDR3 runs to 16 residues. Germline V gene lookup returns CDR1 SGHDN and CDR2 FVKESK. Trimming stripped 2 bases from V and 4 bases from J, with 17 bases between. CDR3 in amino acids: CASSQLRDNLFYGYTF. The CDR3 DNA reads TGTGCCAGCAGCCAACTCCGGGACAACCTTTTCTATGGCTACACCTTC.

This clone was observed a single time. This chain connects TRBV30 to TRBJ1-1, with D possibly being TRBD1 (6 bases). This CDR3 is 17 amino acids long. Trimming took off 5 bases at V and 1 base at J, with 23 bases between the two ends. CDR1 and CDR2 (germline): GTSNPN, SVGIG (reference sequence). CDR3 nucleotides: TGTGCCTGGGGTGCGACGAGGAGGGGGGTTTGGAACACTGAAGCTTTCTTT. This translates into CAWGATRRGVWNTEAFF.

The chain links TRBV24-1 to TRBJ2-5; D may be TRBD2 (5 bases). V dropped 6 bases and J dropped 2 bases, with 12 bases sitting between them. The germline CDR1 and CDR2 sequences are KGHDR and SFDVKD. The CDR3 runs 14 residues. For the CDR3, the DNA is TGTGCCACCAGTACACCAGACTATCAAGAGACCCAGTACTTC. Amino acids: CATSTPDYQETQYF.

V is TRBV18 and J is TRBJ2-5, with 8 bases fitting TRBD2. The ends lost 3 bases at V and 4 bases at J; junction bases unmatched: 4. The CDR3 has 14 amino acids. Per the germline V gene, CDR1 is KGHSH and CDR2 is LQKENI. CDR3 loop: CASSPSRGGETQYF. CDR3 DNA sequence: TGTGCCAGCTCACCGAGCCGGGGGGGAGAGACCCAGTACTTC.

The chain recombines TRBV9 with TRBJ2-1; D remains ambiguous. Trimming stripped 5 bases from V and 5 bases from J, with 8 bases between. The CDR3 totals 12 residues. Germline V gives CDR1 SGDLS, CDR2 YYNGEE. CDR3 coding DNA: TGTGCCAGCAGAACGACAAACAATGAGCAGTTCTTC. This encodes CASRTTNNEQFF.

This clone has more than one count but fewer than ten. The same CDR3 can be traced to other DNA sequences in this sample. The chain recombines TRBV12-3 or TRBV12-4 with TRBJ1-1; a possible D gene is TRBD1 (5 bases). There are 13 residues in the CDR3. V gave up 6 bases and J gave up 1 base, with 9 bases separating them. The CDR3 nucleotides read TGTGCCAGCAGGGGGCAGGGGAACACTGAAGCTTTCTTT. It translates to CASRGQGNTEAFF.